Only a few counts were recorded for the clone carrying this TCR beta chain. Its matching antigen is unknown. The sample belongs to a study of identical twins. TCRdb reprocessed the 5' RACE reads with MiXCR, giving one entry per CDR3 protein. The sample includes under 1 million distinct CDR3 sequences, 9% to 15% seen only once; the top ten take about 1.5%. Whole-study findings and limits: Twins' excess sharing was less marked for out-of-frame beta sequences. Because invariant MAIT and iNKT cells could be present, zero-insertion analyses could be partly confounded. Fewer insertions characterized abundant cord blood beta clonotypes, whereas memory repertoires showed none.

These data also featured in a second study, about yellow fever vaccine responses in identical twins.

This receptor was obtained from a woman between 18 and 30 years old in good health. Source material: PBMCs.

CDR3 coding DNA: TGTGCCAGCAGCCAAGACTCTGCCAGCCACGAGCAGTACTTC. Encoded protein: CASSQDSASHEQYF. The chain recombines TRBV3-1 with TRBJ2-7; the D is unclear. Germline V CDR1 and CDR2: LGHDT, YNNKEL (reference sequence). This CDR3 comprises 14 residues. The V gene lost 0 bases and the J gene lost 5 bases, with 11 bases spanning the gap.